The 3 T cell receptor beta chains listed next were all sequenced from one sample in a study of shared clonotypes between healthy human individuals (TCRdb year 2020). The library was built by means of the immunoSEQ multiplex PCR assay. This immuneACCESS table, as held by TCRdb, lists in-frame sequences with V and J called but not all clones. Of the missing ones, under half trace to an unresolved V gene in checked studies; the others have no known cause. In this sample the table shows about 750,000 clones, nearly 95% of which occur a single time. The top ten hold approximately 25% of the sample. CD8 naive samples were CD45RO-negative cells positively selected for CCR7, giving a CD45RA+CCR7+ population that excluded TemRA cells. The material sequenced was naive CD8+ T cells sorted from blood. In light of the paper, this sample's cell subset or site label describes: CD45RA+CCR7+. All receptors derive from a man younger than 40 in good health.

The rearrangement uses TRBV21-1 and TRBJ2-7; no check of the table's D call, TRBD1, against the DNA was made. TRBV21-1 counts as a pseudogene. The CDR3 extends over 18 amino acids. CDR3 sequence reads: CASSKRGLQRTGFSEQYF. The CDR3 DNA follows: TGTGCCAGCAGCAAAAGGGGGCTTCAAAGGACAGGGTTTAGCGAGCAGTACTTC.

This chain connects TRBV7-9 to TRBJ1-4, with D hard to call. Germline V gene lookup returns CDR1 SEHNR and CDR2 FQNEAQ (reference sequence). CDR3 length: 14 residues. Trimming cost V 6 bases and J 3 bases, with 11 bases left between them. The CDR3 spells CASSRAPANEKLFF. The CDR3 DNA sequence: TGTGCCAGCAGTCGCGCCCCGGCTAATGAAAAACTGTTTTTT.

The chain recombines TRBV29-1 with TRBJ2-7; no reliable D call. From germline, CDR1 is SQVTM and CDR2 ANQGSEA. Trimming pared 7 bases from V and 3 bases from J, leaving 10 bases between. The CDR3 is 11 residues long. DNA of the CDR3: TGCAGCGGGGTAGGCGGCTACGAGCAGTACTTC. This translates into CSGVGGYEQYF.